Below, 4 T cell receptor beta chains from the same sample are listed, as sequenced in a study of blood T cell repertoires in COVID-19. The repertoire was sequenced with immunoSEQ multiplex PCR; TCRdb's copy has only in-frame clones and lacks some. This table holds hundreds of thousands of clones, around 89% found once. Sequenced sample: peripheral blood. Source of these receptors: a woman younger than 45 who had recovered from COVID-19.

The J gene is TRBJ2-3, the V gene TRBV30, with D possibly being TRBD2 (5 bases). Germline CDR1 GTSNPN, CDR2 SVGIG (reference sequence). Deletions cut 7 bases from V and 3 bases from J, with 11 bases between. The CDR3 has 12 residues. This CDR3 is CALARRTDTQYF. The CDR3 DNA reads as TGTGCCTTAGCAAGGAGGACAGATACGCAGTATTTT.

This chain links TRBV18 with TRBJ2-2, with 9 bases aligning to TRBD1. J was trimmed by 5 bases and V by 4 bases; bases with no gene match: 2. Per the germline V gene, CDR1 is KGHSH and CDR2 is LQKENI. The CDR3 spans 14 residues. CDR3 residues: CASSRDRVTGELFF. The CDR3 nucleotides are TGTGCCAGCTCACGGGACAGGGTGACCGGGGAGCTGTTTTTT.

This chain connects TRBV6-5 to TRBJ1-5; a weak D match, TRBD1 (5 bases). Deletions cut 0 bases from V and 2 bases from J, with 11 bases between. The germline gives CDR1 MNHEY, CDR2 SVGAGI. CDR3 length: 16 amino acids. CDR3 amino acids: CASSYSGGAGNQPQHF. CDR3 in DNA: TGTGCCAGCAGTTACTCCGGCGGGGCTGGCAATCAGCCCCAGCATTTT.

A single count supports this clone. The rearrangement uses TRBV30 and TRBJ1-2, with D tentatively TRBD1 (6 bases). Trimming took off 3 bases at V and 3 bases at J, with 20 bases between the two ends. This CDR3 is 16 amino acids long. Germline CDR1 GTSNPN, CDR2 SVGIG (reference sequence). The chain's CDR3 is CAWRFTGPGGYYGYTF. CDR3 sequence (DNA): TGTGCCTGGAGGTTTACAGGGCCTGGGGGATACTATGGCTACACCTTC. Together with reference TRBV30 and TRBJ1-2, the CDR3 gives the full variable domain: SQTIHQWPATLVQPVGSPLSLECTVEGTSNPNLYWYRQAAGRGLQLLFYSVGIGQISSEVPQNLSASRPQDRQFILSSKKLLLSDSGFYLCAWRFTGPGGYYGYTFGSGTRLTVV.